This T cell receptor beta chain was sequenced in a study of blood T cell repertoires in COVID-19. Enrollees, about 18 to 89 years old, lived in around 23 US areas. Assignment of participants to cohorts was predicated upon participant-reported clinical history. CDR3 length: 13 amino acids. Trimming took 3 bases from V and 2 from J; bases not matched to a gene: 1. Germline V CDR1 and CDR2: SGHDT, YYEEEE. The table lists this clone with a count of one. Per the authors' pipeline: From reference gene primer amplification, estimates of nucleated cell counts were derived. The method was immunoSEQ multiplex PCR; TCRdb's version includes in-frame clones alone and lacks a portion of them. V, J and clone size derive from that table, while D and trimming were established from the DNA sequence. This sample has around 170,000 clones, with roughly 84% found just once.

The receptor was isolated from a woman aged 45 to 65 who had recovered from COVID-19. Sequences were obtained from PBMCs or T cells enriched from blood (not recorded which). The V gene is TRBV5-6, the J gene TRBJ2-7; 8 nucleotides agree with TRBD1. CDR3 sequence reads: CASSWTGTYEQYF. CDR3 coding DNA: TGTGCCAGCAGCTGGACAGGGACCTACGAGCAGTACTTC.